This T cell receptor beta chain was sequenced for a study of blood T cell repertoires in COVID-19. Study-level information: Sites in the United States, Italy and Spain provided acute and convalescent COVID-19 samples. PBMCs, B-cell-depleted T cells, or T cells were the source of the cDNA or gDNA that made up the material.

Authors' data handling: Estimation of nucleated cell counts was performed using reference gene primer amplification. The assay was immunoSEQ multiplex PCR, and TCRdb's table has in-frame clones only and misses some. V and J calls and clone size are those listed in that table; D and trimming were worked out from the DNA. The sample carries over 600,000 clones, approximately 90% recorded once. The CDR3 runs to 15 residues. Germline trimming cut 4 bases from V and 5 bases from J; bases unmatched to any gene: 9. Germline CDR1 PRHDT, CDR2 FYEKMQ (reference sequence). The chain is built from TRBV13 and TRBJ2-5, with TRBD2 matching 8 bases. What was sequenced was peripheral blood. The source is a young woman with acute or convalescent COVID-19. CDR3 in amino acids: CASSSRGGRQETQYF. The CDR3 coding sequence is TGTGCCAGCAGCTCACGGGGGGGAAGGCAGGAGACCCAGTACTTC.